This entry lists 20 T cell receptor beta chains sequenced from one sample in a study of memory CD4+ T cells and cytomegalovirus serostatus. The sort gate was single viable CD3+CD4+CD8-CD45RO+ cells for memory CD4+ T cells. The method was immunoSEQ multiplex PCR; TCRdb's version includes in-frame clones alone and lacks a portion of them. The table lists tens of thousands of clones, 82% of them singletons. Sequenced sample: memory CD4+ T cells from blood. Every receptor here comes from an adult in good health and CMV-seronegative.

The chain couples TRBV19 to TRBJ1-5; tentatively, D is TRBD1 (5 bases). V gave up 5 bases and J gave up 4 bases, with 18 bases separating them. The CDR3 consists of 16 residues. Germline CDR1 reads LNHDA; CDR2 reads SQIVND (reference sequence). The CDR3 bases are TGTGCCAGTAGTCCTGCCGGGACCTTACGGAATCAGCCCCAGCATTTT. This gives the protein CASSPAGTLRNQPQHF.

The rearrangement links TRBV6-1 to TRBJ2-7; 10 positions agree with TRBD1. Per the germline V gene, CDR1 is MNHNS and CDR2 is SASEGT. The CDR3 consists of 15 residues. V was clipped by 2 bases and J by 2 bases; unmatched bases: 3. The CDR3 loop is CASSERQGATYEQYF. Here the CDR3 DNA reads TGTGCCAGCAGTGAAAGACAGGGGGCGACCTACGAGCAGTACTTC.

The chain has TRBV2 and TRBJ1-3; D possibly corresponds to TRBD1 (6 bases). V gave up 6 bases and J gave up 0 bases, with 12 bases separating them. CDR3 size: 15 residues. Per the germline V gene, CDR1 is SNHLY and CDR2 is FYNNEI. The CDR3 region is CASRSTGVSGNTIYF. DNA for the CDR3: TGTGCCAGCAGATCGACAGGCGTCTCTGGAAACACCATATATTTT.

Comments on this clone: Mismatch with germline at one junction end may stem from a read error. The chain uses TRBV7-7 and TRBJ2-1; D may be TRBD1 (5 bases). The germline V gene encodes CDR1 SSHAT and CDR2 FNYEAQ (reference sequence). There are 13 residues in the CDR3. As DNA, the CDR3 is TGTGCTAGCAGCCCCGGACATCTCAATGAGCAGTTCTTC. It yields the protein CASSPGHLNEQFF.

This chain uses TRBV6-6 with TRBJ1-4, with D possibly TRBD1 on 5 matching bases. Germline values: CDR1 MNHNY, CDR2 SVGAGI (reference sequence). Trimming cost V 5 bases and J 7 bases, with 14 bases left between them. This CDR3 comprises 14 residues. The CDR3 reads CASSARVGSEKLFF. The CDR3 coding sequence is TGTGCCAGCAGTGCCAGGGTAGGGAGTGAAAAACTGTTTTTT.

The CDR3 DNA reads as TGCGCCAGCAGCCAAGAATGGGACACCCGTTACGAGCAGTACTTC. Amino acids: CASSQEWDTRYEQYF. The V gene is TRBV4-1, the J gene TRBJ2-7, with a weak D call TRBD1 (6 bases). Per the germline V gene, CDR1 is MGHRA and CDR2 is YSYEKL. V shed 0 bases and J shed 4 bases, with 13 bases lying between them. This CDR3 spans 15 amino acids.

The chain has TRBV7-2 and TRBJ1-2, with no clear D. V was clipped by 5 bases and J by 8 bases, with 9 bases between them. This CDR3 spans 11 amino acids. The V gene's germline CDR1 is SGHTA and CDR2 FQGNSA. CDR3 protein: CASSHRLGYTF. CDR3 in DNA: TGTGCCAGCAGCCATAGACTCGGCTACACCTTC.

The rearrangement joins TRBV5-4 to TRBJ2-6; D is tentatively TRBD1 or TRBD2 (5 bases each). V was cut by 4 bases and J by 4 bases, with 21 bases left in between. The CDR3 is made up of 18 amino acids. Per the germline V gene, CDR1 is SGHNT and CDR2 is YYREEE (reference sequence). The DNA for the CDR3 is TGTGCCAGCAGCCCGCCACCGAAGGGACCTCTGGGGGCCAACGTCCTGACTTTC. Residues: CASSPPPKGPLGANVLTF.

The chain carries TRBV7-6 and TRBJ2-7; 8 bases match TRBD2. Germline assignment: CDR1 SGHVS and CDR2 FNYEAQ. The CDR3 spans 14 residues. V lost 3 bases and J lost 7; bases outside the gene matches: 8. The DNA of the CDR3 is TGTGCCAGCAGCTTCTGGCGGGGGGCGCAAGAGCAGTACTTC. Translating gives CASSFWRGAQEQYF.

J is TRBJ2-1 and V is TRBV2; the D gene could be TRBD1 or TRBD2 (5 bases each). With 8 bases removed from V and 4 bases from J, the gap between germline ends came to 15 bases. The germline CDR1 and CDR2 sequences are SNHLY and FYNNEI. There are 14 residues in the CDR3. This chain's CDR3 is CASLELGGYNEQFF. Written as DNA, the CDR3 is TGTGCCAGCCTAGAGCTTGGGGGTTACAATGAGCAGTTCTTC.

The rearrangement joins TRBV2 to TRBJ2-1; 10 nucleotides line up with TRBD2. There are 14 residues in the CDR3. The junction had 3 bases not matched to a gene; V was cut back by 6 bases and J by 4 bases. Germline lookup yields CDR1 SNHLY and CDR2 FYNNEI. CDR3 loop: CASRSGGAYNEQFF. CDR3 coding DNA: TGTGCCAGCAGGAGCGGGGGGGCATACAATGAGCAGTTCTTC.

This chain uses TRBV7-8 with TRBJ1-5, with D unclear. The CDR3 loop spans 16 amino acids. Between the trimmed V and J ends, which lost 4 bases and 0 bases, there was a span of 13 bases. The germline V gene has CDR1 SGHVS and CDR2 FQNEAQ. The CDR3 coding sequence is TGTGCCAGCAGCTGGCGAGCCACTCATAGCAATCAGCCCCAGCATTTT. Translated, it gives CASSWRATHSNQPQHF.

The chain recombines TRBV5-1 with TRBJ2-2, with D perhaps matching TRBD2 (5 bases). This CDR3 contains 16 residues. Trimming removed 6 bases at V and 4 bases at J, with 19 bases between. Germline V gene data show CDR1 as SGHRS and CDR2 as YFSETQ. CDR3 loop: CASNMGSSRVTGELFF. The CDR3 DNA reads as TGCGCCAGCAACATGGGATCTAGCCGGGTCACCGGGGAGCTGTTTTTT.

The chain employs TRBV7-9 and TRBJ1-1, with D tentatively TRBD1 (5 bases). The CDR3 runs 14 residues. The V gene's germline CDR1 is SEHNR and CDR2 FQNEAQ (reference sequence). V was pared by 5 bases and J by 1 base, with 11 bases between. As DNA, the CDR3 is TGTGCCAGCAGCCCGGGACTTTCGAACACTGAAGCTTTCTTT. Translation gives CASSPGLSNTEAFF.

The rearrangement links TRBV9 to TRBJ1-5, with D possibly being TRBD1 (6 bases). With 0 bases removed from V and 6 bases from J, the gap between germline ends came to 13 bases. This CDR3 has 15 residues. Looked up from germline, CDR1 is SGDLS and CDR2 is YYNGEE. CDR3 coding DNA: TGTGCCAGCAGCGTAGCGGGGGGGCCTGGTCAGCCCCAGCATTTT. The encoded protein is CASSVAGGPGQPQHF. Full variable domain (missing parts from reference TRBV9 and TRBJ1-5): DSGVTQTPKHLITATGQRVTLRCSPRSGDLSVYWYQQSLDQGLQFLIQYYNGEERAKGNILERFSAQQFPDLHSELNLSSLELGDSALYFCASSVAGGPGQPQHFGDGTRLSIL.

This clone was seen a single time. The rearrangement links TRBV5-1 to TRBJ1-2; tentative D call: TRBD1 (5 bases). This CDR3 is built from 15 residues. Looked up from germline, CDR1 is SGHRS and CDR2 is YFSETQ. V was clipped by 0 bases and J by 4 bases, with 13 bases between them. For the CDR3, the DNA is TGCGCCAGCAGCTTGGGGGGGACGTATGGCTATGGCTACACCTTC. Amino acid sequence: CASSLGGTYGYGYTF.

The chain links TRBV14 to TRBJ2-7; a weak D match, TRBD1 (6 bases). This CDR3 region has 13 residues. Trimming took off 1 base at V and 3 bases at J, with 7 bases between the two ends. Germline CDR1 and CDR2: SGHDN and FVKESK. Written as DNA, the CDR3 is TGTGCCAGCAGCCAAGGACAGGTCTACGAGCAGTACTTC. Residues: CASSQGQVYEQYF. Looking up the rest from reference TRBV14 and TRBJ2-7 gives the full variable domain: EAGVTQFPSHSVIEKGQTVTLRCDPISGHDNLYWYRRVMGKEIKFLLHFVKESKQDESGMPNNRFLAERTGGTYSTLKVQPAELEDSGVYFCASSQGQVYEQYFGPGTRLTVT.

This chain joins TRBV4-2 and TRBJ1-1; D unresolved. CDR3 length: 13 amino acids. Deletions cut 8 bases from V and 10 bases from J, with 20 bases between. Germline CDR1 is LGHNA and CDR2 is YNFKEQ. The CDR3 nucleotides read TGTGCCAGCCGCCTACTCCCGGGAGGACGAGCTTTCTTT. Translating gives CASRLLPGGRAFF.

The J gene is TRBJ2-5, the V gene TRBV4-3, with a weak D call TRBD2 (5 bases). Germline V gene data show CDR1 as LGHNA and CDR2 as YSLEER. The CDR3 length is 15 residues. With 0 bases removed from V and 2 bases from J, the gap between germline ends came to 10 bases. The CDR3 DNA is TGCGCCAGCAGCCAAGACTCCCCGGGGCAAGAGACCCAGTACTTC. The encoded protein is CASSQDSPGQETQYF.

This sequence joins TRBV2 and TRBJ1-2, with TRBD1 identical over 10 bases. This CDR3 region has 16 residues. Germline V gene sequence: CDR1 SNHLY, CDR2 FYNNEI. The junction had 9 bases not matched to a gene; V was cut back by 4 bases and J by 4 bases. CDR3 nucleotides: TGTGCCAGCAGTGCTGCCGGGACAGGGGCCGGCTATGGCTACACCTTC. Its protein is CASSAAGTGAGYGYTF.